Presented here are 8 T cell receptor beta chains from one specimen sequenced in a study of STAT5B mutations in CD4+ large granular lymphocyte leukemia. Here immunoSEQ multiplex PCR was the method, and the copy in TCRdb shows in-frame clones only, minus some. The sample contains about 34,000 clones, 76% of which appear only once. The sample was CD4+ T cells from blood buffy coats. The receptors originated from a human donor in good health.

V and J are TRBV14 and TRBJ2-1; 7 nucleotides agree with TRBD2. CDR1 is SGHDN, CDR2 FVKESK, per germline. This CDR3 spans 16 amino acids. Losses at the gene ends were 1 base for V and 1 base for J; bases not matched to a gene: 4. For the CDR3, the DNA is TGTGCCAGCAGCCAAGCAAGACTAGCTTCCTACAATGAGCAGTTCTTC. This gives the protein CASSQARLASYNEQFF.

CDR3 DNA: TGTGCCAGCAGCGCTGCCGGGACAGGGGAGAAGTATGGCTACACCTTC. Translating gives CASSAAGTGEKYGYTF. V and J are TRBV5-6 and TRBJ1-2; TRBD1 agrees at 10 bases. CDR1 and CDR2 (germline): SGHDT, YYEEEE. Trimming at V came to 4 bases and at J to 5 bases, leaving 11 bases not matched to a gene. The CDR3 spans 16 residues.

V usage is TRBV5-5 and J usage is TRBJ1-1; TRBD1 matches 11 bases. CDR3 length: 15 residues. Trimming removed 4 bases from V and 3 bases from J; junction bases left unmatched: 5. Germline CDR1 and CDR2: SGHKS and YYEKEE (reference sequence). CDR3 amino acids: CASSVGTGGYTEAFF. The DNA of the CDR3 is TGTGCCAGCAGCGTGGGGACAGGGGGTTACACTGAAGCTTTCTTT.

V is TRBV6-4 and J is TRBJ1-1, with 12 bases aligning to TRBD1. This CDR3 comprises 16 residues. Germline CDR1 and CDR2: MRHNA and SNTAGT. V shed 6 bases, J shed 0 bases, and the junction held 5 bases outside the gene matches. As DNA, the CDR3 is TGTGCCAGCAGAGCCGGGACAGGGGGCCTGAACACTGAAGCTTTCTTT. It encodes CASRAGTGGLNTEAFF.

As DNA, the CDR3 is TGCGCCAGCAGCCAAGATTGGCAGGGTTACAGCGGCTACACCTTC. Translated, it gives CASSQDWQGYSGYTF. The chain joins TRBV4-3 to TRBJ1-2, with a weak D call TRBD1 (5 bases). From germline, CDR1 is LGHNA and CDR2 YSLEER. Trimming removed 0 bases at V and 8 bases at J, with 16 bases between. The CDR3 spans 15 residues.

This clone was recorded once. The rearrangement joins TRBV10-1 to TRBJ2-1; D is ambiguous. The CDR3 totals 13 residues. CDR1 is WNHNN, CDR2 SYGVQD, per germline (reference sequence). V was cut by 4 bases and J by 10 bases, with 14 bases left in between. The CDR3 loop is CASSVNRPLEQFF. In nucleotides, the CDR3 is TGCGCCAGCAGTGTTAATCGGCCGTTAGAGCAGTTCTTC.

The chain employs TRBV5-4 and TRBJ2-3, with D unresolved. V was shortened by 0 bases and J by 0 bases, with 11 bases between the two germline ends. The CDR3 runs to 16 residues. Germline lookup yields CDR1 SGHNT and CDR2 YYREEE (reference sequence). This CDR3 is CASSLEQRLSTDTQYF. DNA of the CDR3: TGTGCCAGCAGCTTGGAGCAGCGCCTTAGCACAGATACGCAGTATTTT.

The chain joins TRBV5-1 to TRBJ2-3; 10 positions agree with TRBD2. The germline V gene encodes CDR1 SGHRS and CDR2 YFSETQ. The CDR3 extends over 17 amino acids. The J segment lost 0 bases and the V segment lost 0 bases, leaving 4 bases of the junction unmatched. CDR3 residues: CASSLAALAGSTDTQYF. The CDR3 DNA reads TGCGCCAGCAGCTTGGCCGCACTAGCGGGGAGCACAGATACGCAGTATTTT.